The entry that follows covers one TCR beta chain sequence. Its antigen is undetermined. This specimen belongs to a study of blood T cells in healthy people across ages. Whole-study findings and limits: Versus aged donors, long-lived donors had higher diversity and more naive CD4+ cells.

In germline, CDR1 is ENHRY, CDR2 SYGVKD. The V end lost 2 bases, the J end lost 11 bases, and 18 bases lay between the germline ends. CDR3 length: 14 residues. A second roughly 6 to 11 cycle PCR used barcoded and J-beta primers. A single record per CDR3 protein comes from TCRdb applying MiXCR to the 5' RACE reads. The sample records more than 700,000 distinct CDR3 sequences, 53% being singletons. What was sequenced was blood. The clonotype comes from a man of 80 years or more in good health. V and J are TRBV10-3 and TRBJ1-1, with D hard to call. CDR3 region: CAISEGPTVTRAFF. The CDR3 bases are TGTGCCATCAGTGAGGGCCCCACCGTAACCAGGGCTTTCTTT.